Below are 32 T cell receptor beta chains sequenced from a single sample in a study of control samples from healthy donors and cancer patients. This table comes from immunoSEQ multiplex PCR, and its TCRdb copy is limited to in-frame clones, with some not included. The table has 130,000 to 150,000 clones, 80% to 95% seen once. The sample was blood. Every receptor here comes from a man between 25 and 39 years old in good health.

The chain links TRBV14 to TRBJ2-7, with a possible D match to TRBD2 (7 bases). Trimming stripped 1 base from V and 5 bases from J, with 18 bases between. Germline V gene data show CDR1 as SGHDN and CDR2 as FVKESK. There are 16 residues in the CDR3. This chain's CDR3 is CASSQGGGPRDDEQYF. CDR3 coding DNA: TGTGCCAGCAGCCAAGGGGGGGGGCCCCGGGACGACGAGCAGTACTTC.

The table lists this clone with a count of one. The V gene is TRBV30, the J gene TRBJ2-7; a weak D match, TRBD1 (5 bases). Germline V gives CDR1 GTSNPN, CDR2 SVGIG (reference sequence). The CDR3 length is 11 residues. V shed 3 bases and J shed 6 bases, with 9 bases lying between them. The DNA of the CDR3 is TGTGCCTGGAGCTATCAGGGCGAGCAGTACTTC. This encodes CAWSYQGEQYF.

CDR3 region: CASSLGGPDTEAFF. CDR3 nucleotide sequence: TGTGCCAGCAGCTTAGGTGGGCCCGACACTGAAGCTTTCTTT. V is TRBV11-3 and J is TRBJ1-1; no clear D. The germline CDR1 and CDR2 sequences are SGHNT and YENEEA. V dropped 1 base and J dropped 3 bases, with 9 bases sitting between them. This CDR3 has 14 residues.

The CDR3 is CASSLEEKNTEAFF. DNA of the CDR3: TGTGCCAGCAGCTTGGAAGAGAAGAACACTGAAGCTTTCTTT. J is TRBJ1-1 and V is TRBV5-8; D is unresolved. The germline V gene encodes CDR1 SGHTS and CDR2 YDEGEE. V was trimmed by 0 bases and J by 1 base, leaving 7 bases between them. This CDR3 has 14 residues. Full variable domain (outside the CDR3, taken from reference TRBV5-8 and TRBJ1-1): EAGVTQSPTHLIKTRGQQATLRCSPISGHTSVYWYQQALGLGLQFLLWYDEGEERNRGNFPPRFSGRQFPNYSSELNVNALELEDSALYLCASSLEEKNTEAFFGQGTRLTVV.

The CDR3 loop reads CASSSRGAYTDTQYF. CDR3 coding DNA: TGTGCCAGCAGTTCCCGGGGGGCGTACACAGATACGCAGTATTTT. This chain uses TRBV6-5 with TRBJ2-3, with a possible D match to TRBD2 (7 bases). The CDR3 is 15 amino acids. The V gene lost 4 bases and the J gene lost 2 bases, with 13 bases spanning the gap. The germline V gene encodes CDR1 MNHEY and CDR2 SVGAGI.

The chain couples TRBV29-1 to TRBJ1-2; 10 bases agree with TRBD1. Germline loops: CDR1 SQVTM, CDR2 ANQGSEA. The CDR3 extends over 14 amino acids. V shed 3 bases, J shed 0 bases, and the junction held 1 base outside the gene matches. The CDR3 DNA reads as TGCAGCGTTGAGGACAGGGGGACTAACTATGGCTACACCTTC. Translated, it gives CSVEDRGTNYGYTF.

V is TRBV27 and J is TRBJ2-7; the match to TRBD2 covers 7 bases. V trimming: 8 bases; J trimming: 1 base; junction bases outside the gene matches: 5. Germline V gene data show CDR1 as MNHEY and CDR2 as SMNVEV (reference sequence). This CDR3 spans 13 amino acids. The CDR3 DNA is TGTGCCAGCCGAAGGGAGGGATCCTACGAGCAGTACTTC. It codes for CASRREGSYEQYF.

V usage is TRBV29-1 and J usage is TRBJ1-1, with D perhaps TRBD1 (6 bases). Trimming left V 6 bases short and J 0 bases short, with 23 bases between. The CDR3 has 17 residues. Looked up from germline, CDR1 is SQVTM and CDR2 is ANQGSEA. The CDR3 here is CSVATDRTFRVNTEAFF. The DNA of the CDR3 is TGCAGCGTAGCTACGGACAGAACTTTTCGGGTGAACACTGAAGCTTTCTTT. Filled out from reference TRBV29-1 and TRBJ1-1, the complete variable domain reads SAVISQKPSRDICQRGTSLTIQCQVDSQVTMMFWYRQQPGQSLTLIATANQGSEATYESGFVIDKFPISRPNLTFSTLTVSNMSPEDSSIYLCSVATDRTFRVNTEAFFGQGTRLTVV.

CDR3 DNA: TGTGCCAGCAACCAACTAGGACACACTGAAGCTTTCTTT. This codes for CASNQLGHTEAFF. The V gene is TRBV9, the J gene TRBJ1-1; no firm D call. CDR3 size: 13 residues. Germline V CDR1 and CDR2: SGDLS, YYNGEE. The ends were cut back, 6 bases at V and 3 bases at J, with 12 bases in the middle.

The chain couples TRBV12-5 to TRBJ1-5; 8 bases fit TRBD1. The germline CDR1 and CDR2 sequences are LGHNT and FRNRAP. This CDR3 has 15 residues. Trimming at V came to 7 bases and at J to 6 bases, leaving 11 bases not matched to a gene. For the CDR3, the DNA is TGTGCTAGTGCCGTAGGACAGGGAAACTTTCAGCCCCAGCATTTT. It codes for CASAVGQGNFQPQHF.

The rearrangement joins TRBV5-1 to TRBJ1-4, with TRBD1 identical over 8 bases. Germline values: CDR1 SGHRS, CDR2 YFSETQ. The CDR3 contains 15 residues. The junction had 7 bases not matched to a gene; V was cut back by 2 bases and J by 7 bases. The CDR3 DNA follows: TGCGCCAGCAGCTTAAACAGGGGGTCGGGTGAAAAACTGTTTTTT. It encodes CASSLNRGSGEKLFF.

V gene TRBV7-8 combines with J gene TRBJ2-1, with D possibly matching TRBD2 (6 bases). Germline V gene lookup returns CDR1 SGHVS and CDR2 FQNEAQ. The CDR3 runs 13 residues. Trimming took off 5 bases at V and 6 bases at J, with 11 bases between the two ends. The DNA for the CDR3 is TGTGCCAGCAGCCCCCTGGGGGGCAATGAGCAGTTCTTC. This sequence encodes CASSPLGGNEQFF. The whole variable domain, remainder taken from reference TRBV7-8 and TRBJ2-1, is GAGVSQSPRYKVAKRGQDVALRCDPISGHVSLFWYQQALGQGPEFLTYFQNEAQLDKSGLPSDRFFAERPEGSVSTLKIQRTQQEDSAVYLCASSPLGGNEQFFGPGTRLTVL.

CDR3 in DNA: TGTGCCAGCAGACTGGGACAGGGGGGGACTGGCTACACCTTC. Its translation is CASRLGQGGTGYTF. V and J are TRBV6-5 and TRBJ1-2; 11 positions agree with TRBD1. The V gene's germline CDR1 is MNHEY and CDR2 SVGAGI. The CDR3 has 14 residues. J lost 7 bases, V lost 6 bases, and 7 bases had no gene match.

The chain recombines TRBV5-6 with TRBJ2-7; no definite D call. V lost 0 bases and J 2 bases, leaving 15 bases between the germline ends. Per the germline V gene, CDR1 is SGHDT and CDR2 is YYEEEE. This CDR3 has 16 residues. CDR3 amino acids: CASSLVHVAGTYEQYF. CDR3 nucleotide sequence: TGTGCCAGCAGCTTGGTACATGTGGCAGGAACCTACGAGCAGTACTTC. Full variable domain (rest looked up from reference TRBV5-6 and TRBJ2-7): DAGVTQSPTHLIKTRGQQVTLRCSPKSGHDTVSWYQQALGQGPQFIFQYYEEEERQRGNFPDRFSGHQFPNYSSELNVNALLLGDSALYLCASSLVHVAGTYEQYFGPGTRLTVT.

This sequence joins TRBV28 and TRBJ1-2; 8 bases line up with TRBD1. Germline V lookup: CDR1 MDHEN, CDR2 SYDVKM. The CDR3 extends over 16 amino acids. Germline trimming cut 3 bases from V and 0 bases from J; bases unmatched to any gene: 6. In nucleotides, the CDR3 is TGTGCCAGCAGTTTGGGCAGGGGGCTTGCTAACTATGGCTACACCTTC. As protein: CASSLGRGLANYGYTF.

V usage is TRBV12-3 or TRBV12-4 and J usage is TRBJ1-1; D possibly corresponds to TRBD1 (5 bases). The CDR3 has 13 amino acids. Between the trimmed V and J ends, which lost 7 bases and 3 bases, there was a span of 12 bases. CDR3 sequence (DNA): TGTGCCAGCAAGATGACAGCGGACACTGAAGCTTTCTTT. Amino acid sequence: CASKMTADTEAFF.

The V call is TRBV2, the J call TRBJ1-2; D gene uncertain. Germline CDR1 reads SNHLY; CDR2 reads FYNNEI. Trimming pared 7 bases from V and 3 bases from J, leaving 9 bases between. CDR3 length: 12 residues. Written as DNA, the CDR3 is TGTGCCAGCATGGCGGTGGACTATGGCTACACCTTC. Translation gives CASMAVDYGYTF.

The CDR3 DNA sequence: TGCGCCAGCAAGGGAGATACGCAGTATTTT. Amino acid sequence: CASKGDTQYF. The chain carries TRBV5-1 and TRBJ2-3; D is ambiguous. V gave up 6 bases and J gave up 5 bases, with 4 bases separating them. This CDR3 contains 10 residues. Germline CDR1 reads SGHRS; CDR2 reads YFSETQ.

The V gene is TRBV19, the J gene TRBJ1-1; maybe TRBD1 (6 bases). The CDR3 totals 15 residues. The V gene lost 5 bases and the J gene lost 1 base, with 14 bases spanning the gap. Germline V gene sequence: CDR1 LNHDA, CDR2 SQIVND (reference sequence). This CDR3 is CASSGSQTGNTEAFF. The DNA for the CDR3 is TGTGCCAGTAGTGGCTCCCAGACAGGGAACACTGAAGCTTTCTTT.

This rearrangement joins TRBV6-1 to TRBJ1-2; 7 bases line up with TRBD1. V lost 0 bases, J lost 4 bases, and 2 bases stayed unmatched. Germline lookup yields CDR1 MNHNS and CDR2 SASEGT. The CDR3 is 14 residues long. CDR3 bases: TGTGCCAGCAGTGAAGCGAGACAGGGCTATGGCTACACCTTC. Translating it yields CASSEARQGYGYTF.

The CDR3 spells CASSPGGYGYTF. CDR3 coding DNA: TGTGCCAGCTCCCCGGGGGGGTATGGCTACACCTTC. The chain couples TRBV27 to TRBJ1-2; the D gene is possibly TRBD1 (5 bases). This CDR3 spans 12 amino acids. Trimming took off 8 bases at V and 5 bases at J, with 12 bases between the two ends. Germline V gene lookup returns CDR1 MNHEY and CDR2 SMNVEV (reference sequence).

This clone has only one observation. V and J are TRBV3-1 (or the pseudogene TRBV3-2) and TRBJ2-5; D not resolved. This CDR3 comprises 13 residues. The V and J ends lost 4 bases and 5 bases respectively, with 11 bases between them. CDR1 LGHDT and CDR2 YNNKEL come from the germline V gene (reference sequence). CDR3 amino acids: CASSLQSSETQYF. In DNA form, the CDR3 reads TGTGCCAGCAGCCTCCAAAGCTCCGAGACCCAGTACTTC.

A word on this clone: Within the sample, other DNA sequences also encode this same CDR3. V usage is TRBV27 and J usage is TRBJ2-1, with TRBD2 as a possible D gene (6 bases). The ends were cut back, 1 base at V and 7 bases at J, with 8 bases in the middle. Per germline, CDR1 MNHEY and CDR2 SMNVEV (reference sequence). CDR3 size: 13 residues. The CDR3 loop is CASSLLGGNEQFF. The CDR3 bases are TGTGCCAGCAGTTTATTGGGGGGAAATGAGCAGTTCTTC.

The chain links TRBV28 to TRBJ2-1, with D tentatively TRBD2 (5 bases). The CDR3 sequence is 16 residues long. Germline loops: CDR1 MDHEN, CDR2 SYDVKM. V dropped 6 bases and J dropped 0 bases, with 15 bases sitting between them. CDR3: CASSSLTRASYNEQFF. The CDR3 bases are TGTGCCAGCAGCTCCCTAACTAGAGCCTCCTACAATGAGCAGTTCTTC.

The V gene is TRBV5-1, the J gene TRBJ2-7, with TRBD2 identical over 7 bases. CDR1 SGHRS and CDR2 YFSETQ come from the germline V gene. This CDR3 comprises 18 residues. V shed 0 bases, J shed 0 bases, and the junction held 12 bases outside the gene matches. This CDR3 reads CASSLGPNGAGSSYEQYF. CDR3 in DNA: TGCGCCAGCAGCTTGGGCCCTAATGGAGCGGGGAGCTCCTACGAGCAGTACTTC. The full variable domain, its missing parts supplied by reference TRBV5-1 and TRBJ2-7, is KAGVTQTPRYLIKTRGQQVTLSCSPISGHRSVSWYQQTPGQGLQFLFEYFSETQRNKGNFPGRFSGRQFSNSRSEMNVSTLELGDSALYLCASSLGPNGAGSSYEQYFGPGTRLTVT.

The V gene is TRBV6-1, the J gene TRBJ1-1, with D tentatively TRBD1 (5 bases). Trimming pared 2 bases from V and 0 bases from J, leaving 10 bases between. This CDR3 comprises 15 residues. The germline CDR1 and CDR2 sequences are MNHNS and SASEGT. The CDR3 DNA reads TGTGCCAGCAGTGAATCGGGGCCCATGAACACTGAAGCTTTCTTT. Protein: CASSESGPMNTEAFF.

The chain recombines TRBV7-9 with TRBJ1-1; unclear D gene. Germline CDR1 and CDR2: SEHNR and FQNEAQ (reference sequence). The V gene lost 4 bases and the J gene lost 0 bases, with 6 bases spanning the gap. The CDR3 loop spans 13 amino acids. CDR3 residues: CASSSTLNTEAFF. The CDR3, as DNA: TGTGCCAGCAGCTCGACTCTGAACACTGAAGCTTTCTTT.

The chain couples TRBV23-1 to TRBJ1-5, with D hard to call. TRBV23-1 is identified as an open reading frame with a role that is uncertain. V gave up 8 bases and J gave up 0 bases, with 11 bases separating them. This CDR3 comprises 14 residues. The CDR3: CASVPPGSNQPQHF. In nucleotides, the CDR3 is TGCGCCAGCGTTCCCCCGGGTAGCAATCAGCCCCAGCATTTT.

The chain has TRBV7-8 and TRBJ1-2; D remains ambiguous. Trimming left V 5 bases short and J 8 bases short, with 18 bases between. CDR1 is SGHVS, CDR2 FQNEAQ, per germline. CDR3 length equals 14 residues. DNA of the CDR3: TGTGCCAGCAGCCCGGCGACCCGGACGACCGGCTACACCTTC. This gives the protein CASSPATRTTGYTF. Combining the CDR3 with reference TRBV7-8 and TRBJ1-2 gives the whole variable domain GAGVSQSPRYKVAKRGQDVALRCDPISGHVSLFWYQQALGQGPEFLTYFQNEAQLDKSGLPSDRFFAERPEGSVSTLKIQRTQQEDSAVYLCASSPATRTTGYTFGSGTRLTVV.

The chain couples TRBV12-3 or TRBV12-4 to TRBJ2-7; maybe TRBD1 (6 bases). The CDR3 is made up of 12 amino acids. The V and J ends lost 5 bases and 1 base respectively, with 6 bases between them. The CDR3 loop is CASSGQSYEQYF. The DNA of the CDR3 is TGTGCCAGCAGTGGACAGTCCTACGAGCAGTACTTC.

The gene calls are TRBV10-1 and TRBJ2-3, with D unresolved. Trimming removed 0 bases from V and 3 bases from J, with 7 bases in between. This CDR3 region has 14 residues. Germline V gene sequence: CDR1 WNHNN, CDR2 SYGVQD (reference sequence). As DNA, the CDR3 is TGCGCCAGCAGTGAGTCCAGGAGTACAGATACGCAGTATTTT. Amino acid sequence: CASSESRSTDTQYF.

The chain carries TRBV19 and TRBJ2-5; D unresolved. This CDR3 is built from 13 residues. Germline V gene data show CDR1 as LNHDA and CDR2 as SQIVND (reference sequence). Trimming took off 3 bases at V and 2 bases at J, with 7 bases between the two ends. The CDR3 here is CASSIWGQETQYF. The CDR3 DNA reads as TGTGCCAGTAGTATCTGGGGACAAGAGACCCAGTACTTC.